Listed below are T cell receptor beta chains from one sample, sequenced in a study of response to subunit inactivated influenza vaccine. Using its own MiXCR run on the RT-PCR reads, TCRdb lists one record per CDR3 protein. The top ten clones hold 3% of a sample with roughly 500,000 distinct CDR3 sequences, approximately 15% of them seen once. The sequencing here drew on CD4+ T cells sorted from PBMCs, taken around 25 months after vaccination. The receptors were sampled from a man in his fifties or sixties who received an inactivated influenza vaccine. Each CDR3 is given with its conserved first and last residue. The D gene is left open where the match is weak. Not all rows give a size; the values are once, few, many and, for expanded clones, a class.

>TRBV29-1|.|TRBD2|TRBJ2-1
CSVDARLASKNEQFF
TGCAGCGTTGATGCAAGACTAGCGAGCAAAAATGAGCAGTTCTTC
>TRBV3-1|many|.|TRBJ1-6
CASSQGFAPLHF
TGTGCCAGCAGCCAAGGCTTCGCACCCCTCCACTTT
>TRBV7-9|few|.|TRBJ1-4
CASSLVSGINEKLFF
TGTGCCAGCAGCTTAGTCTCGGGGATTAATGAAAAACTGTTTTTT
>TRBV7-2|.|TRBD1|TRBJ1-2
CASRSTGDYGYTF
TGTGCCAGCAGGTCGACAGGGGACTATGGCTACACCTTC
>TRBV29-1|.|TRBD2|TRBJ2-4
CSVEVTGGGIQYF
TGCAGCGTTGAAGTGACGGGAGGGGGCATTCAGTACTTC
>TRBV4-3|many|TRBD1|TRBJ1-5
CASSTWTGAQPQHF
TGCGCCAGCAGCACTTGGACAGGGGCTCAGCCCCAGCATTTT
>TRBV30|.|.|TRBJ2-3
CAWSQTGYNTDTQYF
TGTGCCTGGAGTCAAACAGGTTATAACACAGATACGCAGTATTTT
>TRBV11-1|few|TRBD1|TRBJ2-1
CASRLDRENEQFF
TGTGCCAGCAGATTGGACAGGGAGAATGAGCAGTTCTTC
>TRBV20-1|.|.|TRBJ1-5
CSARDGTEPQHF
TGCAGTGCTAGAGATGGAACCGAGCCCCAGCATTTT
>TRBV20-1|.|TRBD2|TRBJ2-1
CSAVRSGGVSRREQFF
TGCAGTGCTGTACGTAGCGGGGGGGTTTCGCGTCGTGAGCAGTTCTTC
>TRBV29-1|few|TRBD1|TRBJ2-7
CSVERPGGLHEQYF
TGCAGCGTTGAGCGCCCAGGGGGCTTGCACGAGCAGTACTTC
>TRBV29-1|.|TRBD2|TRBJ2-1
CSGRASGSSNEQFF
TGCAGCGGACGAGCTAGCGGGAGTTCCAATGAGCAGTTCTTC
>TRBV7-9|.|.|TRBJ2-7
CASSLNVGQGGHEQYF
TGTGCCAGCAGCTTAAATGTAGGGCAGGGAGGCCACGAGCAGTACTTC
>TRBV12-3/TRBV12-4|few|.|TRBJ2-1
CASSFLQGEQFF
TGTGCCAGCAGTTTCCTACAGGGAGAGCAGTTCTTC
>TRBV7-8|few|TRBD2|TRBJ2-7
CASSRGTSARTTYEQYF
TGTGCCAGCAGCCGAGGGACTAGCGCTAGGACCACCTACGAGCAGTACTTC
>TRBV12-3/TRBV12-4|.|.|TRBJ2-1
CASTRSAGTYNEQFF
TGTGCCAGCACCCGGTCGGCGGGAACGTACAATGAGCAGTTCTTC